A single sample gave rise to the 26 T cell receptor beta chains below, sequenced in a study of blood T cell repertoires in COVID-19. TCRdb's table, derived via immunoSEQ multiplex PCR, lists solely in-frame clones and lacks some. The sample holds approximately 160,000 clones; 75% to 85% are singletons and the top ten take about 7.8%. The sequenced sample was peripheral blood. The source of these receptors is a woman in her 50s in a cohort sampled during active or convalescent COVID-19.

The V call is TRBV7-6, the J call TRBJ2-7, with 8 bases that match TRBD1. CDR3 size: 15 residues. V was pared by 4 bases and J by 5 bases, with 10 bases of the junction left unmatched. Germline assignment: CDR1 SGHVS and CDR2 FNYEAQ. The CDR3 protein is CASSSTQGVRNEQYF. CDR3 sequence (DNA): TGTGCCAGCAGCTCAACACAGGGGGTCCGTAACGAGCAGTACTTC.

This chain links TRBV4-1 with TRBJ2-3, with 10 nucleotides matching TRBD2. The V and J ends lost 4 bases and 4 bases, in that order; junction bases with no gene match: 17. Germline V gene sequence: CDR1 MGHRA, CDR2 YSYEKL. The CDR3 loop spans 19 amino acids. CDR3 region: CASSRGNSGGLASADTQYF. CDR3 in DNA: TGCGCCAGCAGCCGAGGGAATAGCGGGGGGCTAGCAAGCGCAGATACGCAGTATTTT.

The CDR3 nucleotides read TGTGCCAGCAGTCCCGCCCCGGGACAGGGGGCACGGGGCTACACCTTC. The encoded protein is CASSPAPGQGARGYTF. V usage is TRBV25-1 and J usage is TRBJ1-2, with TRBD1 matching over 12 bases. V dropped 5 bases and J dropped 8; count of bases not matched to a gene: 12. The CDR3 runs to 16 residues. From germline, CDR1 is MGHDK and CDR2 SYGVNS.

The chain carries TRBV6-5 and TRBJ1-5; TRBD1 might be the D (6 bases). CDR1 MNHEY and CDR2 SVGAGI come from the germline V gene. CDR3 length: 16 amino acids. V lost 4 bases and J lost 6, with 19 bases in between. CDR3 sequence reads: CASSSSGGGESQPQHF. DNA for the CDR3: TGTGCCAGCAGTTCCTCGGGAGGGGGAGAGAGTCAGCCCCAGCATTTT.

J is TRBJ1-2 and V is TRBV20-1, with D possibly matching TRBD1 (5 bases). CDR1 is DFQATT, CDR2 SNEGSKA, per germline (reference sequence). Trimming left V 7 bases short and J 8 bases short, with 17 bases between. This CDR3 contains 12 residues. This CDR3 reads CSDSKAGKGYTF. In DNA form, the CDR3 reads TGCAGTGATAGTAAGGCAGGGAAGGGCTACACCTTC.

The chain joins TRBV4-1 to TRBJ2-7, with 7 bases fitting TRBD1. This CDR3 spans 14 amino acids. The ends lost 0 bases at V and 6 bases at J; junction bases unmatched: 5. Germline V gene lookup returns CDR1 MGHRA and CDR2 YSYEKL. This chain's CDR3 is CASSQEPTGTEQYF. The CDR3 nucleotides are TGCGCCAGCAGCCAAGAGCCGACAGGGACCGAGCAGTACTTC.

V usage is TRBV7-2 and J usage is TRBJ2-7; D might be TRBD2 (6 bases). The germline CDR1 and CDR2 sequences are SGHTA and FQGNSA. The CDR3 sequence is 15 residues long. V was trimmed by 1 base and J by 3 bases, leaving 13 bases between them. Here the CDR3 reads CASSLGRASDYEQYF. The CDR3 coding sequence is TGTGCCAGCAGCTTAGGCAGGGCTAGCGACTACGAGCAGTACTTC.

This clone showed up just a few times. The chain joins TRBV7-2 to TRBJ1-1; 8 bases align to TRBD1. In germline, CDR1 is SGHTA, CDR2 FQGNSA. This CDR3 has 13 residues. The V gene end was trimmed by 2 bases and the J gene end by 6 bases; junction bases not matched to a gene: 2. This chain's CDR3 is CASSLQGAAEAFF. The CDR3 nucleotides are TGTGCCAGCAGCTTACAGGGGGCGGCTGAAGCTTTCTTT. Filled out from reference TRBV7-2 and TRBJ1-1, the complete variable domain reads GAGVSQSPSNKVTEKGKDVELRCDPISGHTALYWYRQSLGQGLEFLIYFQGNSAPDKSGLPSDRFSAERTGGSVSTLTIQRTQQEDSAVYLCASSLQGAAEAFFGQGTRLTVV.

The chain is built from TRBV5-1 and TRBJ1-1; 9 nucleotides agree with TRBD1. The CDR3 has 17 amino acids. Germline trimming cut 5 bases from V and 7 bases from J; bases unmatched to any gene: 18. The germline V gene encodes CDR1 SGHRS and CDR2 YFSETQ. CDR3 sequence: CASRKLTGGPFDDEAFF. CDR3 in DNA: TGCGCCAGCAGGAAACTTACAGGGGGCCCTTTCGACGATGAAGCTTTCTTT.

V gene TRBV7-9 combines with J gene TRBJ1-1; perhaps TRBD1 as D (6 bases). The CDR3 is 15 residues long. Trimming left V 0 bases short and J 7 bases short, with 15 bases between. CDR1 is SEHNR, CDR2 FQNEAQ, per germline (reference sequence). CDR3 in amino acids: CASSLAGAARLEAFF. CDR3 nucleotides: TGTGCCAGCAGCTTAGCGGGGGCGGCCAGGCTTGAAGCTTTCTTT.

This clone was recorded a few times. The CDR3 nucleotides read TGTGCCAGCTCACCCGGAGACCGGATATACACTGAAGCTTTCTTT. Translating gives CASSPGDRIYTEAFF. The V and J genes are TRBV18 and TRBJ1-1, with D unresolved. Trimming stripped 3 bases from V and 3 bases from J, with 14 bases between. The CDR3 runs to 15 residues. Germline-derived CDR1 and CDR2 are KGHSH and LQKENI.

The V and J genes are TRBV2 and TRBJ2-2, with D possibly matching TRBD1 (6 bases). The CDR3 runs to 14 residues. Germline V CDR1 and CDR2: SNHLY, FYNNEI. V was cut by 7 bases and J by 4 bases, with 13 bases left in between. In nucleotides, the CDR3 is TGTGCCAGCAAAAGGCTAGGGGGCACCGGGGAGCTGTTTTTT. Its translation: CASKRLGGTGELFF.

This clone occurred once. The rearrangement links TRBV9 to TRBJ2-5, with D possibly TRBD1 on 6 matching bases. Germline-derived CDR1 and CDR2 are SGDLS and YYNGEE. V was trimmed by 3 bases and J by 5 bases, leaving 14 bases between them. The CDR3 is 14 amino acids. CDR3 DNA: TGTGCCAGCAGCGCCTACAGGGCCGGGGAGACCCAGTACTTC. It specifies CASSAYRAGETQYF.

The chain uses TRBV4-1 and TRBJ2-1; TRBD2 matches at 12 bases. The CDR3 is 15 residues long. J gave up 9 bases and V 4 bases, and 7 bases lay outside the gene matches. Germline lookup yields CDR1 MGHRA and CDR2 YSYEKL. DNA for the CDR3: TGCGCCAGCAGCCCATCTAGCGGGGGGGCCGGTGAGCAGTTCTTC. Amino acids: CASSPSSGGAGEQFF.

V gene TRBV6-5 combines with J gene TRBJ2-5; 12 positions match TRBD2. V lost 6 bases, J lost 5 bases, and 7 bases stayed unmatched. CDR1 and CDR2 (germline): MNHEY, SVGAGI. This CDR3 has 15 residues. CDR3 amino acids: CASRRTSGDGETQYF. CDR3 in DNA: TGTGCCAGCAGGAGGACTAGCGGGGACGGGGAGACCCAGTACTTC.

The chain links TRBV15 to TRBJ2-1, with TRBD2 matching over 8 bases. After removal of 8 bases from V and 1 base from J, the junction contained 7 bases not matched to a gene. The CDR3 consists of 15 residues. CDR1 is LNHNV, CDR2 YYDKDF, per germline (reference sequence). CDR3 sequence (DNA): TGTGCCACCTGGGGCGGGGGGCCTTCCTACAATGAGCAGTTCTTC. It specifies CATWGGGPSYNEQFF. Based on the CDR3 plus reference TRBV15 and TRBJ2-1, the full variable domain is DAMVIQNPRYQVTQFGKPVTLSCSQTLNHNVMYWYQQKSSQAPKLLFHYYDKDFNNEADTPDNFQSRRPNTSFCFLDIRSPGLGDTAMYLCATWGGGPSYNEQFFGPGTRLTVL.

The rearrangement links TRBV2 to TRBJ2-1, with a weak D call TRBD2 (5 bases). Looked up from germline, CDR1 is SNHLY and CDR2 is FYNNEI. Trimming stripped 6 bases from V and 4 bases from J, with 10 bases between. The CDR3 contains 13 residues. CDR3: CASSSTGYNEQFF. The CDR3 nucleotides are TGTGCCAGCAGCTCGACGGGATACAATGAGCAGTTCTTC.

The gene calls are TRBV11-1 and TRBJ1-1; TRBD1 is a possible D gene (6 bases). V gave up 0 bases and J gave up 1 base, with 12 bases separating them. Germline V gene lookup returns CDR1 SGHAT and CDR2 FQDESV (reference sequence). The CDR3 is made up of 16 amino acids. This chain's CDR3 is CASSLAEQTGNTEAFF. The CDR3 DNA follows: TGTGCCAGCAGCTTAGCAGAACAGACAGGGAACACTGAAGCTTTCTTT.

This sequence joins TRBV14 and TRBJ2-5; possibly TRBD1 for D (6 bases). Looked up from germline, CDR1 is SGHDN and CDR2 is FVKESK. V was pared by 0 bases and J by 1 base, with 9 bases between. The CDR3 consists of 15 residues. This CDR3 is CASSQDRTVQETQYF. DNA of the CDR3: TGTGCCAGCAGCCAAGATCGGACAGTCCAAGAGACCCAGTACTTC. Filled out from reference TRBV14 and TRBJ2-5, the complete variable domain reads EAGVTQFPSHSVIEKGQTVTLRCDPISGHDNLYWYRRVMGKEIKFLLHFVKESKQDESGMPNNRFLAERTGGTYSTLKVQPAELEDSGVYFCASSQDRTVQETQYFGPGTRLLVL.

The chain has TRBV2 and TRBJ2-5; 9 bases align to TRBD2. The CDR3 spans 15 residues. Germline V gene data show CDR1 as SNHLY and CDR2 as FYNNEI. V gave up 3 bases and J gave up 8 bases; unmatched junction bases: 10. The CDR3 coding sequence is TGTGCCAGCAGTGATTTGCCACTAGCGGGTTTAACCCAGTACTTC. It specifies CASSDLPLAGLTQYF.

This clone was recorded once. The rearrangement joins TRBV7-8 to TRBJ2-1; possibly TRBD2 for D (5 bases). The CDR3 has 16 amino acids. Germline CDR1 SGHVS, CDR2 FQNEAQ. The V end lost 1 base, the J end lost 1 base, and 11 bases lay between the germline ends. Here the CDR3 reads CASSLGRGISYNEQFF. The CDR3 DNA is TGTGCCAGCAGCTTAGGCCGGGGTATTTCCTACAATGAGCAGTTCTTC.

The chain couples TRBV2 to TRBJ1-5, with TRBD1 identical over 8 bases. The CDR3 is 13 amino acids. Germline V gene sequence: CDR1 SNHLY, CDR2 FYNNEI. V gave up 7 bases and J gave up 7 bases; unmatched junction bases: 6. This CDR3 is CASTGGQGQPQHF. CDR3 coding DNA: TGTGCCAGCACAGGGGGCCAGGGACAGCCCCAGCATTTT.

V and J are TRBV30 and TRBJ1-5, with D unresolved. This CDR3 contains 14 residues. Trimming left V 4 bases short and J 0 bases short, with 10 bases between. From germline, CDR1 is GTSNPN and CDR2 SVGIG (reference sequence). This CDR3 is CAWKPGNSNQPQHF. In DNA form, the CDR3 reads TGTGCCTGGAAACCAGGAAATAGCAATCAGCCCCAGCATTTT.

The chain combines TRBV3-1 (or the pseudogene TRBV3-2) with TRBJ2-7; D gene uncertain. This CDR3 has 17 residues. CDR1 is LGHDT, CDR2 YNNKEL, per germline (reference sequence). The V end was cut by 0 bases, the J end by 0 bases, with 15 bases between. The CDR3 nucleotides are TGTGCCAGCAGCCAAGATAGACGGCTAGGCGACTCCTACGAGCAGTACTTC. Translated: CASSQDRRLGDSYEQYF.

The chain employs TRBV18 and TRBJ1-1; D might be TRBD1 (6 bases). CDR3 size: 16 residues. Germline loops: CDR1 KGHSH, CDR2 LQKENI. Deletions cut 0 bases from V and 1 base from J, with 12 bases between. This CDR3 reads CASSPPVQTGNTEAFF. CDR3 in DNA: TGTGCCAGCTCACCACCGGTCCAGACAGGGAACACTGAAGCTTTCTTT.

The chain combines TRBV4-3 with TRBJ2-1; 13 bases agree with TRBD2. CDR1 and CDR2 (germline): LGHNA, YSLEER. V dropped 1 base and J dropped 8; count of bases not matched to a gene: 5. This CDR3 spans 16 amino acids. In DNA, the CDR3 is TGCGCCAGCAGCCAAGGACTAGCGGGGGGTGGCTATGAGCAGTTCTTC. It encodes CASSQGLAGGGYEQFF.